A selection of T cell receptor beta chains follows, all from one sample in a study of T cell repertoires in cytomegalovirus infection. For these receptors, no antigen is known. A single record per CDR3 protein comes from TCRdb applying MiXCR to the reads. The sample lists about 920,000 distinct CDR3 sequences, about a third seen once, with roughly an eighth in the top ten. Sample: cultured CD8+ T cells from PBMCs, taken from culture after CMV antigen stimulation. The receptors were gathered from a human donor in good health (CMV status not recorded). Some clones in this sample may be carry-over from other donors' samples. CDR3s include the opening cysteine and the closing phenylalanine or tryptophan. Each record gives: V gene, CDR3 protein.

v_gene: TRBV6-1
CDR3aa: CASSEDRVMNTEAFF

v_gene: TRBV19
CDR3aa: CASTFTDRAVNQPQHF

v_gene: TRBV7-8
CDR3aa: CASSSLDRGEETQYF

v_gene: TRBV6-5
CDR3aa: CASSTPGQGAFVSYNEQFF

v_gene: TRBV5-4
CDR3aa: CASSLETVVAGTDTQYF

v_gene: TRBV12-3/TRBV12-4
CDR3aa: CASRRDISEPGELFF

v_gene: TRBV7-9
CDR3aa: CASSPGLRDSEAFF

v_gene: TRBV10-3
CDR3aa: CAISEIAGGGGFTDTQYF

v_gene: TRBV7-9
CDR3aa: CASSKLGSYNANYGYTF

v_gene: TRBV7-8
CDR3aa: CASKLAGVSYNEQFF

v_gene: TRBV7-9
CDR3aa: CASSPVAGLNHSGANVLTF

v_gene: TRBV12-3/TRBV12-4
CDR3aa: CASSYIYRGNTEAFF

v_gene: TRBV20-1
CDR3aa: CSARDRWQRVQETQYF

v_gene: TRBV27
CDR3aa: CASNWGSGARGGYTF

v_gene: TRBV24-1
CDR3aa: CATTHTGTPGRKKLFF

v_gene: TRBV6-6
CDR3aa: CASNEPGTGKSPLHF

v_gene: TRBV7-3
CDR3aa: CASSLTASGEQETQYF

v_gene: TRBV2
CDR3aa: CASSGSLDRVYYEQYF

v_gene: TRBV7-2
CDR3aa: CASSLAPGGFNEQFF

v_gene: TRBV4-2
CDR3aa: CASSHGPGTDSYEQYF

v_gene: TRBV4-3
CDR3aa: CASSPYLELAGGNTGELFF

v_gene: TRBV11-3
CDR3aa: CASSLGGMSGERQETQYF

v_gene: TRBV12-3/TRBV12-4
CDR3aa: CASNRGTSVGRELFF

v_gene: TRBV6-6
CDR3aa: CASSFIAGVLLVGTGELFF

v_gene: TRBV9
CDR3aa: CASSLQGPNEKLFF

v_gene: TRBV27
CDR3aa: CASSLSGQGRTEAFF

v_gene: TRBV28
CDR3aa: CASSRNGGVAGERDTQYF

v_gene: TRBV24-1
CDR3aa: CATRDFQLRTSGDKDTQYF

v_gene: TRBV9
CDR3aa: CASSVARDSPNYGYTF

v_gene: TRBV7-9
CDR3aa: CASSFYRGTDTQYF

v_gene: TRBV6-5
CDR3aa: CASTYSAGAAGELFF

v_gene: TRBV19
CDR3aa: CATDRGGNQPQHF

v_gene: TRBV7-6
CDR3aa: CASSFLGLAGPTQYF

v_gene: TRBV6-5
CDR3aa: CASSYNWYTEAFF

v_gene: TRBV7-8
CDR3aa: CASSYFNSDSVNTGELFF

v_gene: TRBV5-5
CDR3aa: CASSPRTGTFYEQYF

v_gene: TRBV6-5
CDR3aa: CASSYTSPGQQFF